One T cell receptor (beta chain) is described in this entry. Its target is not known. The sample originates from a study of neurological immune-mediated disorders. Study conclusions and caveats: No sharing of CDR3 amino acid sequences was observed among expanded clones across subjects, suggesting private repertoires in all groups.

The time point here: longitudinal time-point 2. Each TCR transcript was tagged with a 10-nucleotide random UMI during 5'RACE. Using its own MiXCR run on the 5' RACE reads, TCRdb lists one record per CDR3 protein. The sample lists about 80,000 distinct CDR3 sequences, 5% to 6.5% occurring once. CDR3 length: 17 residues. V was pared by 3 bases and J by 0 bases, with 4 bases of the junction left unmatched. V usage is TRBV23-1 and J usage is TRBJ2-6; 8 positions match TRBD1. TRBV23-1 is treated as an ORF (open reading frame) with a function not yet certain. What was sequenced was PBMCs. This TCR came from an older woman with multiple sclerosis. CDR3 nucleotide sequence: TGCGCCAGCAGTCATGCGGACAGGGACTCTGGGGCCAACGTCCTGACTTTC. Its translation is CASSHADRDSGANVLTF.